This T cell receptor (beta chain) was observed in a study of monozygotic twins with inflammatory bowel disease. TCRdb re-called the 5' RACE reads and gives one entry per CDR3 protein, without DNA. The sample shows 350,000 to 550,000 distinct CDR3 sequences, and 2% to 2.5% sits with its ten largest clones. This CDR3 is 14 amino acids long. The germline V gene has CDR1 LNHDA and CDR2 SQIVND (reference sequence). The sequence came from a human donor with ulcerative colitis or Crohn's disease, or a healthy co-twin of an affected twin (not recorded which). This rearrangement joins TRBV19 to TRBJ2-3. Sequencing used blood. CDR3 loop: CASRTDPNTDTQYF.